This TCR beta chain was observed in a study of blood T cell repertoires in COVID-19 (dated by TCRdb to the early 2020s). Regarding the study in general: Collaborator samples came from the United States, Italy and Spain and covered acute and convalescent phases of COVID-19. The material from the prospective study consisted of cDNA or gDNA derived from T cells, B-cell-depleted T cells, or PBMCs. The dataset comprised deeply sampled blood TCRbeta repertoires from subjects exposed to, actively infected with, or recovered from COVID-19. The repertoires were released in a freely available public database intended as a resource for research on the immune response to SARS-CoV-2. The samples were drawn from the first 160 participants of the ongoing ImmuneRACE study and from some 1,300 subjects provided by 6 global collaborators. The sample metadata nearly always contained a de-identified subject ID, COVID-19 status, age in years and sex. Where HLA class I and class II types were available, the types were taken from metadata supplied by the sample provider, not from assay-based typing.

Results the study describes overall, beyond this receptor: Clinical and demographic metadata were provided uncurated, with the amount varying by source and participant.

A word on this clone: What this receptor recognizes is not known. No much larger clonotype is one base removed from it; base qualities were not supplied.

Its CDR3 holds 15 amino acids, cysteine through phenylalanine. Kept here is only the CDR3 DNA, which spans 45 bases and is read in frame from base 1. Relative to germline, V is 1 base shorter and J is 4 bases shorter, with 11 bases between their ends. Per the germline V gene, SGHRS is the CDR1 and YFSETQ is the CDR2. TCRbeta CDR3 regions were amplified from genomic DNA by means of the immunoSEQ Assay, a bias-controlled multiplex PCR. On the authors' methods: The number of nucleated cells in each sample was estimated from the amplification of reference gene primers within the assay. Sequence reads were collapsed and filtered to measure the absolute abundance of every unique TCRbeta CDR3 rearrangement. Productive Simpson clonality was computed per sample as the square root of Simpson's diversity index over productive rearrangements. TCRdb provides this immuneACCESS table in a form limited to in-frame rearrangements. Some clones are lacking; in checked studies, under half of them reflect an unresolved V gene, and why the rest are absent is not known. The D gene and trimming were derived from the DNA, and the V and J assignments and clone size from that table. The sample records 65,000 to 100,000 clones, about 90% of which are singletons. About 4.8% of the sample is held by the ten biggest clonotypes.

Each collaborating institution followed its own protocols to collect whole blood in K2EDTA tubes. Collaborator samples were shipped for TCRbeta analysis as frozen whole blood, isolated PBMCs, or DNA extracted from either sample type. The clonotype originates from a woman older than 75 with acute or convalescent COVID-19. The V and J segments used are TRBV5-1 and TRBJ2-2; the D gene is unclear. Sequenced input: peripheral blood. The DNA sequence is TGCGCCAGCAGCTTGACTGTCGGTAGCACCGGGGAGCTGTTTTTT. Its product reads: CASSLTVGSTGELFF.